The 26 T cell receptor beta chains reported below all come from one sample, sequenced in a study of blood T cells in healthy people across ages. It was with a sample-barcoded 5' primer and a J-beta primer mix that a second PCR of roughly 7 to 12 cycles was run. One entry per CDR3 protein results from TCRdb running MiXCR on the 5' RACE reads. Seen here are 1,300,000 or so distinct CDR3 sequences, almost 60% observed once, and the top ten hold under 8.5%. Sequencing was performed on blood. The receptors were gathered from a man aged 18 to 29 in good health.

V is TRBV20-1 and J is TRBJ2-3; 13 bases match TRBD2. Germline-derived CDR1 and CDR2 are DFQATT and SNEGSKA (reference sequence). V shed 3 bases and J 1 base; nucleotides not matched to a gene: 4. The CDR3 loop spans 16 amino acids. The CDR3 is CSASAGTSGGTDTQYF. As DNA, the CDR3 is TGCAGTGCTAGTGCCGGGACTAGCGGGGGCACAGATACGCAGTATTTT.

This clonotype was counted a few times. This chain links TRBV6-5 with TRBJ2-1, with D possibly TRBD1 on 7 matching bases. CDR3 size: 13 residues. The ends were cut back, 8 bases at V and 5 bases at J, with 13 bases in the middle. Germline CDR1 is MNHEY and CDR2 is SVGAGI. Here the CDR3 DNA reads TGTGCCAGCTCTCAGGGGGGCCACAATGAGCAGTTCTTC. Amino acids: CASSQGGHNEQFF.

The chain carries TRBV20-1 and TRBJ1-1; 7 positions match TRBD1. Germline V CDR1 and CDR2: DFQATT, SNEGSKA (reference sequence). J gave up 6 bases and V 5 bases, and 3 bases lay outside the gene matches. The CDR3 is 11 amino acids. The DNA of the CDR3 is TGCAGTGCTGCAGGGGGTGCTGAAGCTTTCTTT. Protein: CSAAGGAEAFF.

This clonotype was seen more than once but under ten times. The chain links TRBV4-2 to TRBJ2-7; D is unclear. Germline V lookup: CDR1 LGHNA, CDR2 YNFKEQ. The CDR3 sequence is 14 residues long. Trimming left V 0 bases short and J 6 bases short, with 12 bases between. CDR3 DNA sequence: TGTGCCAGCAGCCAAGATGTTGCTTCAAGCGAGCAGTACTTC. This gives the protein CASSQDVASSEQYF.

The chain combines TRBV20-1 with TRBJ1-4; D remains unclear. V was shortened by 0 bases and J by 6 bases, with 11 bases between the two germline ends. Germline assignment: CDR1 DFQATT and CDR2 SNEGSKA (reference sequence). The length of the CDR3 is 14 residues. The chain's CDR3 is CSARDKGKDEKLFF. CDR3 coding DNA: TGCAGTGCTAGAGATAAGGGTAAAGATGAAAAACTGTTTTTT.

With regard to this clonotype: A read error may explain this, as a much larger clone is one base away. The V and J genes are TRBV6-1 and TRBJ2-7; 7 bases fit TRBD2. The CDR3 loop spans 13 amino acids. V lost 4 bases, J lost 7 bases, and 7 bases stayed unmatched. Per germline, CDR1 MNHNS and CDR2 SASEGT. The CDR3 sequence: CASSGGRGGEQYF. The CDR3 DNA is TGTGCCAGCAGTGGCGGGAGAGGCGGTGAGCAGTACTTC.

The CDR3 protein is CASSYSGDHLLGTDTDTQYF. The CDR3 DNA reads TGTGCCAGCAGTTACTCTGGCGACCATCTTCTGGGGACAGACACAGATACGCAGTATTTT. The rearrangement links TRBV6-2 or TRBV6-3 to TRBJ2-3; 7 bases match TRBD1. Germline CDR1 reads MNHEY; CDR2 reads SVGEGT. The junction had 17 bases not matched to a gene; V was cut back by 0 bases and J by 2 bases. This CDR3 comprises 20 residues.

The gene calls are TRBV2 and TRBJ2-7, with 7 bases lining up with TRBD1. Germline CDR1 and CDR2: SNHLY and FYNNEI. The length of the CDR3 is 14 residues. V trimming: 6 bases; J trimming: 2 bases; junction bases outside the gene matches: 7. Written as DNA, the CDR3 is TGTGCCAGCAGGATGACAGGGATTGCCTACGAGCAGTACTTC. This sequence encodes CASRMTGIAYEQYF.

This chain joins TRBV28 and TRBJ2-4; D remains unclear. Trimming removed 8 bases from V and 9 bases from J, with 8 bases in between. This CDR3 comprises 10 residues. Germline CDR1 reads MDHEN; CDR2 reads SYDVKM. The CDR3 coding sequence is TGTGCCAGCCAAGACCGCATTCAGTACTTC. Translated, it gives CASQDRIQYF.

This clonotype was recorded a few times. V and J are TRBV28 and TRBJ2-5, with 7 bases aligning to TRBD1. The germline V gene encodes CDR1 MDHEN and CDR2 SYDVKM. The CDR3 spans 14 residues. J gave up 2 bases and V 9 bases, and 9 bases lay outside the gene matches. The CDR3 DNA follows: TGTGCCAGTATCCCACCGGGACAGCAAGAGACCCAGTACTTC. This encodes CASIPPGQQETQYF.

Points on this clonotype: At one of its ends the junction is not consistent with the germline gene, which may arise from a read error. The chain uses TRBV25-1 and TRBJ2-7; tentatively, D is TRBD1 (6 bases). CDR1 and CDR2 from the germline V gene are MGHDK and SYGVNS. CDR3 size: 12 residues. CDR3 residues: CASSATGNEQYF. For the CDR3, the DNA is TGCGCCAGCAGCGCAACAGGGAACGAGCAGTACTTC.

In regard to this clonotype: A read error may be the cause here, since a much bigger clone is one base away. This chain joins TRBV9 and TRBJ2-1; D is perhaps TRBD2 (6 bases). Trimming took 3 bases from V and 13 from J, leaving 20 bases between them. Germline V gene sequence: CDR1 SGDLS, CDR2 YYNGEE. CDR3 length: 14 residues. The CDR3 protein is CASSGGDGGETQFF. CDR3 nucleotides: TGTGCCAGCAGCGGAGGGGACGGGGGAGAGACCCAGTTCTTC.

CDR3 coding DNA: TGTGCCAGCAGTGACCCGGAACAGGGGGCGATTGGTGGCTACACCTTC. Its protein product is CASSDPEQGAIGGYTF. This chain connects TRBV25-1 to TRBJ1-2; TRBD1 aligns across 9 bases. V trimming: 3 bases; J trimming: 7 bases; junction bases outside the gene matches: 12. The CDR3 length is 16 residues. The V gene's germline CDR1 is MGHDK and CDR2 SYGVNS.

The chain uses TRBV11-2 and TRBJ1-2, with D tentatively TRBD1 (6 bases). The CDR3 is 15 amino acids. In germline, CDR1 is SGHAT, CDR2 FQNNGV. Trimming stripped 0 bases from V and 4 bases from J, with 12 bases between. The CDR3 here is CASSLDTGAGYGYTF. In DNA, the CDR3 is TGTGCCAGCAGCTTAGATACGGGGGCGGGCTATGGCTACACCTTC.

The V call is TRBV5-1, the J call TRBJ2-7, with a tentative D call TRBD1 (5 bases). Germline V CDR1 and CDR2: SGHRS, YFSETQ. Deletions cut 4 bases from V and 0 bases from J, with 20 bases between. This CDR3 is 17 amino acids long. CDR3 protein: CASSLLTDPGSSYEQYF. The CDR3 DNA reads as TGCGCCAGCAGCCTTCTCACCGACCCAGGGTCCTCCTACGAGCAGTACTTC.

This clonotype has more than one count but fewer than ten. This chain links TRBV7-8 with TRBJ2-7; 11 positions agree with TRBD2. Germline assignment: CDR1 SGHVS and CDR2 FQNEAQ. CDR3 size: 16 residues. After removal of 5 bases from V and 4 bases from J, the junction contained 10 bases not matched to a gene. CDR3 sequence reads: CASSPRSGRAIYEQYF. The CDR3 DNA sequence: TGTGCCAGCAGCCCCCGTAGCGGGAGGGCCATTTACGAGCAGTACTTC. Filled out from reference TRBV7-8 and TRBJ2-7, the complete variable domain reads GAGVSQSPRYKVAKRGQDVALRCDPISGHVSLFWYQQALGQGPEFLTYFQNEAQLDKSGLPSDRFFAERPEGSVSTLKIQRTQQEDSAVYLCASSPRSGRAIYEQYFGPGTRLTVT.

The CDR3, as DNA: TGTGCCAGCAGCCGCTTAGGAGTGACAGACTGGACAGATACGCAGTATTTT. Encoded protein: CASSRLGVTDWTDTQYF. This chain links TRBV5-8 with TRBJ2-3, with D tentatively TRBD1 (5 bases). Looked up from germline, CDR1 is SGHTS and CDR2 is YDEGEE. The CDR3 is made up of 17 amino acids. With 4 bases removed from V and 3 bases from J, the gap between germline ends came to 21 bases.

This chain joins TRBV4-2 and TRBJ2-7, with 9 bases identical to TRBD2. Germline CDR1 and CDR2: LGHNA and YNFKEQ. The length of the CDR3 is 16 residues. V trimming: 0 bases; J trimming: 3 bases; junction bases outside the gene matches: 6. The CDR3 DNA sequence: TGTGCCAGCAGCCAAGAAGTAGGACTAGCGATCTACGAGCAGTACTTC. Translating gives CASSQEVGLAIYEQYF.

The chain combines TRBV4-1 with TRBJ2-2, with D possibly being TRBD1 or TRBD2 (5 bases each). The CDR3 sequence is 13 residues long. Germline values: CDR1 MGHRA, CDR2 YSYEKL. V lost 3 bases and J lost 9, with 11 bases in between. The CDR3 nucleotides are TGCGCCAGCAGCCAGTCGGGACCCTGGGAGCTGTTTTTT. Its translation is CASSQSGPWELFF.

The rearrangement links TRBV5-5 to TRBJ2-3; TRBD1 agrees at 9 bases. The germline CDR1 and CDR2 sequences are SGHKS and YYEKEE (reference sequence). The CDR3 is 15 amino acids. V lost 5 bases to trimming and J lost 3 bases; unmatched junction nucleotides: 7. The CDR3 DNA is TGTGCCAGCAGTCGTGTGACAGGGGGAACAGATACGCAGTATTTT. Protein sequence: CASSRVTGGTDTQYF.

The CDR3 region has the DNA TGCAGTGCTATTACAGGGTTCGAAATGAACACTGAAGCTTTCTTT. It translates to CSAITGFEMNTEAFF. This chain connects TRBV20-1 to TRBJ1-1; possible D gene TRBD1, 6 bases. Germline-derived CDR1 and CDR2 are DFQATT and SNEGSKA (reference sequence). Trimming pared 4 bases from V and 0 bases from J, leaving 15 bases between. The CDR3 covers 15 residues.

The V call is TRBV7-2, the J call TRBJ2-1, with TRBD2 identical over 10 bases. The germline gives CDR1 SGHTA, CDR2 FQGNSA. This CDR3 is 18 amino acids long. After removal of 5 bases from V and 0 bases from J, the junction contained 10 bases not matched to a gene. The CDR3 DNA sequence: TGTGCCAGCAGCCGTACTAGCGGGGTTTTACTCTCCTACAATGAGCAGTTCTTC. This encodes CASSRTSGVLLSYNEQFF.

The chain is built from TRBV11-2 and TRBJ1-1; no reliable D call. The CDR3 has 14 residues. Germline lookup yields CDR1 SGHAT and CDR2 FQNNGV. V was clipped by 5 bases and J by 3 bases, with 13 bases between them. The CDR3 DNA follows: TGTGCCAGCAGCCTCTCCGCTAGGGACACTGAAGCTTTCTTT. Protein sequence: CASSLSARDTEAFF.

A few counts support this clonotype. V is TRBV12-3 or TRBV12-4 and J is TRBJ2-6; D is unresolved. CDR3 length: 14 residues. V was cut by 6 bases and J by 2 bases, with 8 bases left in between. CDR3 DNA: TGTGCCAGCAGGATCAATACTGGGGCCAACGTCCTGACTTTC. Translating it yields CASRINTGANVLTF.

There are many counts of this clonotype. The CDR3, as DNA: TGTGCCAGCAGCCCCTCTCTCGGGGGCGGGAGCTACGAGCAGTACTTC. Its protein is CASSPSLGGGSYEQYF. The chain uses TRBV4-2 and TRBJ2-7, with D possibly being TRBD2 (7 bases). Trimming pared 4 bases from V and 3 bases from J, leaving 19 bases between. Germline-derived CDR1 and CDR2 are LGHNA and YNFKEQ. This CDR3 contains 16 residues.

Concerning this clonotype itself: One junction end does not reproduce the germline sequence, and a read error may be involved. The V and J genes are TRBV27 and TRBJ2-7, with D possibly matching TRBD1 (6 bases). This CDR3 spans 15 amino acids. Germline V lookup: CDR1 MNHEY, CDR2 SMNVEV (reference sequence). The CDR3 DNA reads TGTGCCAGTAGTTTAGCTTGGACAGCCTCCTACGAGCAGTACTTC. Amino acids: CASSLAWTASYEQYF.